The clone carrying this TCR beta chain is a singleton in its sample. The data were taken from a study of blood T cell repertoires in COVID-19. Whole-study context: Sample material is recorded as cDNA or gDNA derived from T cells, B-cell-depleted T cells, or PBMCs.

The V gene's germline CDR1 is GTSNPN and CDR2 SVGIG (reference sequence). V was clipped by 1 base and J by 8 bases; unmatched bases: 3. The CDR3 length is 12 residues. As handled by the study authors: Counts of nucleated cells, estimated from reference gene primer amplification, were obtained. This table comes from immunoSEQ multiplex PCR, and its TCRdb copy is limited to in-frame clones, with some not included. V and J calls and clone size are copied from that table; D and trimming were computed from the DNA. The top ten clones hold approximately 2.3% of a sample with approximately 140,000 clones, over 75% of them seen once.

V and J are TRBV30 and TRBJ1-1; 8 nucleotides line up with TRBD1. This clonotype was sampled from a man aged 70-80 years with active COVID-19. Input material: peripheral blood. This CDR3 reads CAWSGQGMEAFF. The CDR3 DNA is TGTGCCTGGAGTGGACAGGGGATGGAAGCTTTCTTT. The full variable domain, completed using reference TRBV30 and TRBJ1-1, is SQTIHQWPATLVQPVGSPLSLECTVEGTSNPNLYWYRQAAGRGLQLLFYSVGIGQISSEVPQNLSASRPQDRQFILSSKKLLLSDSGFYLCAWSGQGMEAFFGQGTRLTVV.